This T cell receptor (beta chain) was found in a study of monozygotic twins with inflammatory bowel disease. Study-level results: Immunosuppressive treatments differing between patients may have added repertoire variability.

Germline V gene lookup returns CDR1 SNHLY and CDR2 FYNNEI. The CDR3 spans 15 residues. Using TCRalpha and TCRbeta cDNA, the researchers carried out two nested PCRs that lasted around 15 and 9 cycles. TCRdb reprocessed the 5' RACE reads and reports one entry per CDR3 protein, with no DNA. The table for this sample gives 330,000 or so distinct CDR3 sequences. With regard to this clonotype: What it binds is not known.

Material: blood. The sequence came from a human donor with ulcerative colitis or Crohn's disease, or a healthy co-twin of an affected twin (not recorded which). The chain recombines TRBV2 with TRBJ2-5; no DNA is available, so the TRBD1 call from TCRdb remains unchecked. CDR3 sequence: CASSGPRDSQETQYF.